These T cell receptor beta chains were read from a single sample in a study of technical replicates of blood from a few donors. The data were produced by immunoSEQ multiplex PCR, yet TCRdb's version contains in-frame clones alone and is incomplete. Counted here are 85,000 to 100,000 clones, 94% occurring once; the ten biggest clones make up around 0.25%. The sample taken for sequencing was T cells isolated from PBMCs. These receptors were taken from a human donor in good health. Each CDR3 is given with its conserved first and last residue. A D gene is named only where the DNA matches it firmly. Clone size, where shown, is once, few, many, or a class for clones that have expanded.

clone_size	v_call	j_call	d_call	cdr3_nt	cdr3_aa
once	TRBV18	TRBJ2-7	.	TGTGCCAGCTCACTCGGGGGATCCTACGAGCAGTACTTC	CASSLGGSYEQYF
.	TRBV28	TRBJ1-5	.	TGTGCCAGCAGTTCTCGAGCCCTAAGCCTAGGCCAAAATCAGCCCCAGCATTTT	CASSSRALSLGQNQPQHF
.	TRBV6-6	TRBJ2-7	.	TGTGCCAGCACCAACGTGGGGGACAACTCCTACGAGCAGTACTTC	CASTNVGDNSYEQYF
.	TRBV5-1	TRBJ2-4	.	TGCGCCAGCAGCGAGACCGGGACTGCAGGGGGGCGGCAGAAAAACATTCAGTACTTC	CASSETGTAGGRQKNIQYF
.	TRBV5-5	TRBJ1-6	.	TGTGCCAGCAGCCTGAGAAGGAGAGCCAGCTCCTATAATTCACCCCTCCACTTT	CASSLRRRASSYNSPLHF
.	TRBV5-6	TRBJ1-2	.	TGTGCCAGCAGCTTGGGTCTTCCCTATGGCTACACCTTC	CASSLGLPYGYTF
.	TRBV6-1	TRBJ2-5	.	TGTGCCAGCAGTGGAGCCGGGGTAGAGACCCAGTACTTC	CASSGAGVETQYF
.	TRBV15	TRBJ2-5	TRBD2	TGTGCCACCAGCAGAGATCGCGCCGTTTCGCTAGCGGGAGGACCTGGGTCCCAGTACTTC	CATSRDRAVSLAGGPGSQYF
.	TRBV2	TRBJ2-1	TRBD1	TGTGCCAGCAGTGAGCCGGAAGACAGGGTCGGCAATGAGCAGTTCTTC	CASSEPEDRVGNEQFF
.	TRBV10-3	TRBJ2-7	TRBD2	TGTGCCATCAGTGAGTACTCGGCGGCTTCTAGCGGGAGCCACGAGCAGTACTTC	CAISEYSAASSGSHEQYF
.	TRBV5-4	TRBJ2-1	.	TGTGCCAGCAGCATCCAAGAGGTGGCGGCCATTTACAATGAGCAGTTCTTC	CASSIQEVAAIYNEQFF
.	TRBV6-5	TRBJ2-1	.	TGTGCCAGCAGTTACCCAGGGGCCGGAGACAATGAGCAGTTCTTC	CASSYPGAGDNEQFF
.	TRBV19	TRBJ2-7	.	TGTGCCAGTAGTCCCCGGGACTCCATAAACTACGAGCAGTACTTC	CASSPRDSINYEQYF
.	TRBV6-1	TRBJ1-1	.	TGTGCCAGCACCCGAGGGGGCACTGAAGCTTTCTTT	CASTRGGTEAFF
.	TRBV28	TRBJ2-7	.	TGTGCCAGCACGACAGCCGCCTACGAGCAGTACTTC	CASTTAAYEQYF
once	TRBV6-6	TRBJ1-5	.	TGTGCCAGCGCGGAGAGCAATCAGCCCCAGCATTTT	CASAESNQPQHF
.	TRBV29-1	TRBJ2-5	.	TGCAGCGCCGTGACACTCCAAGAGACCCAGTACTTC	CSAVTLQETQYF
.	TRBV5-4	TRBJ2-1	TRBD2	TGTGCCAGCAGCCGAATAGGGGAGGGCCTCCCACAATTCTTC	CASSRIGEGLPQFF
.	TRBV21-1	TRBJ2-7	.	TGTGCCAGCAGCCCCCCAACAGGGGCGTCCTACGAGCAGTACTTC	CASSPPTGASYEQYF
.	TRBV5-4	TRBJ1-1	.	TGTGCCAGCAGCTGGACAGTTCGGTCTATGAACACTGAAGCTTTCTTT	CASSWTVRSMNTEAFF
.	TRBV14	TRBJ2-2	.	TGTGCCAGCAGCCAAGTCCTTGCCGGGGAGCTGTTTTTT	CASSQVLAGELFF
.	TRBV23-1	TRBJ2-7	TRBD1	TGCGCCAGCAGTCAATATGGGCAGGGGGCGTCCGAGCAGTACTTC	CASSQYGQGASEQYF
.	TRBV30	TRBJ1-6	.	TGTGCCTGGAGTTCCAGCCTCACCGGAGGCGGGTCACCCCTCCACTTT	CAWSSSLTGGGSPLHF
.	TRBV27	TRBJ2-2	.	TGTGCCAGCAGTTTATATGACATTCGCACCGGGGAGCTGTTTTTT	CASSLYDIRTGELFF
.	TRBV27	TRBJ1-2	TRBD1	TGTGCCAGCAGTTTAACACAGGGGAGCCCCTATGGCTACACCTTC	CASSLTQGSPYGYTF
.	TRBV6-6	TRBJ1-2	.	TGTGCCAGCAGGGGGAGGGGTTTCCACTATGGCTACACCTTC	CASRGRGFHYGYTF
.	TRBV5-5	TRBJ1-1	.	TGTGCCAGCAGCCCCGCGATATCGAGGACTGAAGCTTTCTTT	CASSPAISRTEAFF
once	TRBV5-1	TRBJ2-7	TRBD2	TGCGCCAGCAGCTTGACTAGCGGGGGCTACGAGCAGTACTTC	CASSLTSGGYEQYF
.	TRBV6-5	TRBJ1-2	.	TGTGCCAGCAGTTATTTGGGGGCGAGTGGCTACACCTTC	CASSYLGASGYTF
.	TRBV6-1	TRBJ2-3	TRBD2	TGTGCCAGCAGTGAATGGTCACTAGCGGGGGGATTCACAGATACGCAGTATTTT	CASSEWSLAGGFTDTQYF
.	TRBV7-2	TRBJ2-1	.	TGTGCCAGCAGCTCGAACTGGTTTCTGTTCTTC	CASSSNWFLFF
.	TRBV5-1	TRBJ1-2	.	TGCGCCAGTCAACCGGGACTAAACTATGGCTACACCTTC	CASQPGLNYGYTF
.	TRBV5-4	TRBJ2-5	.	TGTGCCAGCAGCTTGGAGTGGTTCGGTGGAAGGGGGAGAAGAGGAGAGACCCAGTACTTC	CASSLEWFGGRGRRGETQYF
.	TRBV4-2	TRBJ2-5	TRBD2	TGTGCCAGCAGCCAAGGGGTCCATAAGGGCGGGAGGGGTGGGGAGACCCAGTACTTC	CASSQGVHKGGRGGETQYF
.	TRBV7-3	TRBJ2-2	TRBD1	TGTGCCAGCAGTTCAAGTCCCGGGACAGGGTTCGGCACCGGGGAGCTGTTTTTT	CASSSSPGTGFGTGELFF